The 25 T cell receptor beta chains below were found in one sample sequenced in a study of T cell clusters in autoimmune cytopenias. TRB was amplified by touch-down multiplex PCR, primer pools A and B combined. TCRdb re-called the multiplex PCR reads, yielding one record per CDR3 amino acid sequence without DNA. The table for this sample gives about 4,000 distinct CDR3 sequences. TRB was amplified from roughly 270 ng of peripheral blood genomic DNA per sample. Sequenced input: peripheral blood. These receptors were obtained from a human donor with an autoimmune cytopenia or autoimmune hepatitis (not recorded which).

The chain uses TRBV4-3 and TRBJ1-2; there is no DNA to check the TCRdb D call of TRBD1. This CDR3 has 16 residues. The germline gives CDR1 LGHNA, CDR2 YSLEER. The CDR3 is CASSQDSREGLDGYTF.

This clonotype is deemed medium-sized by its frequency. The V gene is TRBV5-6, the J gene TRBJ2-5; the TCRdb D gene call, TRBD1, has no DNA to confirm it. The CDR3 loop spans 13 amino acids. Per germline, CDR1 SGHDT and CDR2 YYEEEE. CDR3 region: CASNQGGEETQYF.

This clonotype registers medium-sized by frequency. The CDR3 loop is CSARSPESRKYNEQFF. The chain uses TRBV20-1 and TRBJ2-1; the D call from TCRdb, TRBD2, cannot be confirmed without DNA. This CDR3 region has 16 residues. Germline lookup yields CDR1 DFQATT and CDR2 SNEGSKA (reference sequence).

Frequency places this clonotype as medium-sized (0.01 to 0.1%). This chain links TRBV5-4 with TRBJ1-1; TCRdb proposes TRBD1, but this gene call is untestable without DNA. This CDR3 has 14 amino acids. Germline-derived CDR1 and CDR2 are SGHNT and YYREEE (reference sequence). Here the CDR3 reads CASSLGGARTEAFF.

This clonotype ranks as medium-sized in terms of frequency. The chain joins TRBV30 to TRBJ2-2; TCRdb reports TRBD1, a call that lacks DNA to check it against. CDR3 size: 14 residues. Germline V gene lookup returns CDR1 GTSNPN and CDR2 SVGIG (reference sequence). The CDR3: CAWSVIGGTGELFF. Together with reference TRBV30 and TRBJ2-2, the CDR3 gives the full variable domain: SQTIHQWPATLVQPVGSPLSLECTVEGTSNPNLYWYRQAAGRGLQLLFYSVGIGQISSEVPQNLSASRPQDRQFILSSKKLLLSDSGFYLCAWSVIGGTGELFFGEGSRLTVL.

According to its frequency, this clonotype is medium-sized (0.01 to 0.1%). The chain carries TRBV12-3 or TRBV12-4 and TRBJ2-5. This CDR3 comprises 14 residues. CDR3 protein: CASSFARALETQYF.

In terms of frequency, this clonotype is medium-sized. This CDR3 reads CASSTLGTYGYTF. The chain combines TRBV19 with TRBJ1-2. The CDR3 consists of 13 residues. CDR1 and CDR2 (germline): LNHDA, SQIVND (reference sequence).

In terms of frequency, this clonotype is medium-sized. The chain's CDR3 is CAWSVGPRRGNTIYF. The V call is TRBV30, the J call TRBJ1-3. The CDR3 is 15 residues long. The germline CDR1 and CDR2 sequences are GTSNPN and SVGIG (reference sequence).

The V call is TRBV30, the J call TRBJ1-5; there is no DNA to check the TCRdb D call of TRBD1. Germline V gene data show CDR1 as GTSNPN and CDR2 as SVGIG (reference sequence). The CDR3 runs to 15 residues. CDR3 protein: CAWSARTGFGQPQHF.

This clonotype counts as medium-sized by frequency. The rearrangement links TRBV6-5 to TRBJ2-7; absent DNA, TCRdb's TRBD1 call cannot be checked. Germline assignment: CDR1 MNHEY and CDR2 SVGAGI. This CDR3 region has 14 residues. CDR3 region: CASRIGTGTYEQYF.

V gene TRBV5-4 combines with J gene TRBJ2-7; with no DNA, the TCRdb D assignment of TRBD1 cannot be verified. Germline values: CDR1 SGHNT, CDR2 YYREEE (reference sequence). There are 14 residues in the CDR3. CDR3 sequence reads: CASSLVGGPYEQYF.

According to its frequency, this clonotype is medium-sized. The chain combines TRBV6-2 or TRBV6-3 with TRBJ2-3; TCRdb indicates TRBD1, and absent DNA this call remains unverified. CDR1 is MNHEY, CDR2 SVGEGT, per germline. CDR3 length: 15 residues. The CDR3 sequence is CASRHGRGGTDTQYF.

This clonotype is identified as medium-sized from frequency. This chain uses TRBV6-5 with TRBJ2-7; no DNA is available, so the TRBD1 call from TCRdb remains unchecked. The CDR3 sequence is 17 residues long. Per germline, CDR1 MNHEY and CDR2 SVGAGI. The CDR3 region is CASSPRQGASVFYEQYF.

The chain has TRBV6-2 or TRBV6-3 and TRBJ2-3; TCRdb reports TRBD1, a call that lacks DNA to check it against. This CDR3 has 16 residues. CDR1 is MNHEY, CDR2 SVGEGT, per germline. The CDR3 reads CASSLLTGKRPDTQYF.

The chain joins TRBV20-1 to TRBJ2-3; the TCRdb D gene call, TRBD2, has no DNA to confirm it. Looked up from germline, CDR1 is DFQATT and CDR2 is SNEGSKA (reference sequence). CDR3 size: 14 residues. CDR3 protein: CSPGTDYRADTQYF.

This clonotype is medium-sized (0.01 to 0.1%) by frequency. The CDR3 loop reads CATSRVDRGGDNEQFF. The rearrangement joins TRBV15 to TRBJ2-1; no DNA is available, so the TRBD1 call from TCRdb remains unchecked. Germline V gives CDR1 LNHNV, CDR2 YYDKDF (reference sequence). The CDR3 has 16 residues.

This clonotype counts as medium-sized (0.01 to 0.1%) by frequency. The CDR3 is CASSKTGVSSYEQYF. This chain links TRBV6-5 with TRBJ2-7; the D call of TRBD1 rests on TCRdb alone, since no DNA is present to check it. The germline CDR1 and CDR2 sequences are MNHEY and SVGAGI. The CDR3 consists of 15 residues.

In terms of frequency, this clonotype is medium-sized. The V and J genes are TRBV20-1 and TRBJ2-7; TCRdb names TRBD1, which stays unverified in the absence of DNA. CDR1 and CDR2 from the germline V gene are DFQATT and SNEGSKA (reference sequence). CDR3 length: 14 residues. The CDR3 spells CSARVPREYDEQYF.

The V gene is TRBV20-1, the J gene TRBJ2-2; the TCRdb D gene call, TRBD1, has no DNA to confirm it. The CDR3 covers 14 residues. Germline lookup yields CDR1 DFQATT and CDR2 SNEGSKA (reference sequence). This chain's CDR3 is CSASPGQYTGELFF.

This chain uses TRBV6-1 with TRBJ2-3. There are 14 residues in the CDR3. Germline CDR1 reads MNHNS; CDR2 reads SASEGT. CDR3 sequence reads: CASRTGLNTDTQYF.

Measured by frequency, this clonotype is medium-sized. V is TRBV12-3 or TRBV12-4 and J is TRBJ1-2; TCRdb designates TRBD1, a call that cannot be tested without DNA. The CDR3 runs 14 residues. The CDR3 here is CASSPGTAQYGYTF.

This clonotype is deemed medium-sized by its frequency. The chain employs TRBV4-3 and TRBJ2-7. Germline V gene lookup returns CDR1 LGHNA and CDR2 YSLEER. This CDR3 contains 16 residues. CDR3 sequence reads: CASSQDLGTAYYEQYF.

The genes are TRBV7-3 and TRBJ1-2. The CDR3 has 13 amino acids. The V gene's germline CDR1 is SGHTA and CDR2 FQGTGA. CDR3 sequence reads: CASSLGPSDGYTF.

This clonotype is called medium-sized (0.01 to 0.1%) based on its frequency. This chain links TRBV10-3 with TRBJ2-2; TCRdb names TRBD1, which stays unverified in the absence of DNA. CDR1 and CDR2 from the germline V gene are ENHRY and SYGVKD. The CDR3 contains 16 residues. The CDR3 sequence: CAIAPAGTPNTGELFF.

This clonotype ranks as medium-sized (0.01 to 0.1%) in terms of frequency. This CDR3 is CAWSRGSLISYEQYF. The chain combines TRBV30 with TRBJ2-7; lacking DNA, the TRBD1 call made by TCRdb goes unchecked. Germline CDR1 reads GTSNPN; CDR2 reads SVGIG (reference sequence). The CDR3 loop spans 15 amino acids.